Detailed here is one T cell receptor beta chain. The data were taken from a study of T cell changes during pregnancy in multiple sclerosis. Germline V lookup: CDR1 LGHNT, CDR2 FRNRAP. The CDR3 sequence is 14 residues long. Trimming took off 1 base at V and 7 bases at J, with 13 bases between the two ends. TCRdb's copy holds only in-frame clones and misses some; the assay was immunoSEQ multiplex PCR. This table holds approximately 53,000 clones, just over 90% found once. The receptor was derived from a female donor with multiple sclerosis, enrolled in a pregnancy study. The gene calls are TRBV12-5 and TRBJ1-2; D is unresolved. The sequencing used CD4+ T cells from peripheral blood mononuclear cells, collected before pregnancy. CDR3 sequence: CASGLGGSHFGYTF. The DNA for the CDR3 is TGTGCTAGTGGTTTGGGAGGGAGCCACTTTGGCTACACCTTC.